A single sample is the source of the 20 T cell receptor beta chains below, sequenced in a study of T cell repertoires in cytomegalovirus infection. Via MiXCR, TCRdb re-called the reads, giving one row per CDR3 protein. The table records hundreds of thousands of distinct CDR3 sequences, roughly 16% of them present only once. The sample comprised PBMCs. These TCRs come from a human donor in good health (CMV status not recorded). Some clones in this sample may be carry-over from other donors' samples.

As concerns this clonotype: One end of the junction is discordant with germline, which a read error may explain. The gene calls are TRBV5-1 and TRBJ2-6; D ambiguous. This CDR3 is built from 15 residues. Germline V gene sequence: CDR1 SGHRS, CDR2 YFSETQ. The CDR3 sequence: CANSLDGAGANVLTF. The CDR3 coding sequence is TGCGCCAACAGCTTGGATGGGGCTGGGGCCAACGTCCTGACTTTC.

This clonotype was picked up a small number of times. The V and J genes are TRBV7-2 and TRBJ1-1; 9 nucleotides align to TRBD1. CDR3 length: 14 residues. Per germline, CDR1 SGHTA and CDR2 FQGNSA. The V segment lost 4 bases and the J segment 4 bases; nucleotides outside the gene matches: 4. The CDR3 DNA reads TGTGCCAGCAGCTACGGACAGGGGATCACTGAAGCTTTCTTT. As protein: CASSYGQGITEAFF.

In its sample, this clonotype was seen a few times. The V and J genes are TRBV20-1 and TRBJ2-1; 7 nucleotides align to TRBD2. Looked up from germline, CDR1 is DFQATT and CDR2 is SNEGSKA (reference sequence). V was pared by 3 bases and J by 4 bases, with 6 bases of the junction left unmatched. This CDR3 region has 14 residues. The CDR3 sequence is CSASSLAEYNEQFF. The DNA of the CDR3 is TGCAGTGCTAGCTCCCTAGCGGAATACAATGAGCAGTTCTTC.

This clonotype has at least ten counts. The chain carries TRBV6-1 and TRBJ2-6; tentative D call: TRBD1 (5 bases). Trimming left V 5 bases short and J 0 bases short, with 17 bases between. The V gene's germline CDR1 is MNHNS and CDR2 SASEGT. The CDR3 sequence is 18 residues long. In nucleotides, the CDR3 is TGTGCCAGCAGTTTTCAAACGAAGGGGTACTCTGGGGCCAACGTCCTGACTTTC. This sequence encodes CASSFQTKGYSGANVLTF.

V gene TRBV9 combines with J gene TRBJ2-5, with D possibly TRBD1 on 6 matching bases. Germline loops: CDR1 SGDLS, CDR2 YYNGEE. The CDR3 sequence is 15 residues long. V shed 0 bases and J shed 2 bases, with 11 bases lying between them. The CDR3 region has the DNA TGTGCCAGCAGCGTAGGAGGACAGATTCAAGAGACCCAGTACTTC. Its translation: CASSVGGQIQETQYF. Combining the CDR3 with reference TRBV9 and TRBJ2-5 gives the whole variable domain DSGVTQTPKHLITATGQRVTLRCSPRSGDLSVYWYQQSLDQGLQFLIQYYNGEERAKGNILERFSAQQFPDLHSELNLSSLELGDSALYFCASSVGGQIQETQYFGPGTRLLVL.

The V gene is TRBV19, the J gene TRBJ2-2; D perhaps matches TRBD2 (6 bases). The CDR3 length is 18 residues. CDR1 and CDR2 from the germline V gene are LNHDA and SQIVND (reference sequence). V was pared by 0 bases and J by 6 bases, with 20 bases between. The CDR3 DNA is TGTGCCAGTAGTATAGATGTGAGCGCGGGGATTGTAGCCGGGGAGCTGTTTTTT. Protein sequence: CASSIDVSAGIVAGELFF.

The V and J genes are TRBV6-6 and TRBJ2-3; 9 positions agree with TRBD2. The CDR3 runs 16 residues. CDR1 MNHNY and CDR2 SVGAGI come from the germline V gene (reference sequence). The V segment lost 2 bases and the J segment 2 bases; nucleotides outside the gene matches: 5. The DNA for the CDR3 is TGTGCCAGCAGTTACGCTAGCGGGGCCTCCACAGATACGCAGTATTTT. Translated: CASSYASGASTDTQYF.

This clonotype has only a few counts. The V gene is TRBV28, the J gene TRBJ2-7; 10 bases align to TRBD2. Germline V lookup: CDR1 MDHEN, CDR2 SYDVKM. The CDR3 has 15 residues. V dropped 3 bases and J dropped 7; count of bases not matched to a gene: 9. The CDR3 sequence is CASSLVTSGLSEQYF. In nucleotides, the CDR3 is TGTGCCAGCAGTTTGGTGACTAGCGGGTTAAGTGAGCAGTACTTC. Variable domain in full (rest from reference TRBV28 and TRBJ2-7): DVKVTQSSRYLVKRTGEKVFLECVQDMDHENMFWYRQDPGLGLRLIYFSYDVKMKEKGDIPEGYSVSREKKERFSLILESASTNQTSMYLCASSLVTSGLSEQYFGPGTRLTVT.

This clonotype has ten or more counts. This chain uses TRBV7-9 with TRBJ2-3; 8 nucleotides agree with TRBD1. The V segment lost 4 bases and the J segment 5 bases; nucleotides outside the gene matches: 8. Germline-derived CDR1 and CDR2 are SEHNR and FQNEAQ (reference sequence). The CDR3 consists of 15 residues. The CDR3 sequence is CASSSGQGVRDTQYF. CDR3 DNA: TGTGCCAGCAGCTCTGGACAGGGCGTTAGAGATACGCAGTATTTT.

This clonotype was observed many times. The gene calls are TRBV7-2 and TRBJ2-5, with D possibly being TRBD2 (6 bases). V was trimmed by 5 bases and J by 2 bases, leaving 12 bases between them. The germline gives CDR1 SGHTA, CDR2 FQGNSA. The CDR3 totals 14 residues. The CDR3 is CASSLTGEQETQYF. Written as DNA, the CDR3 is TGTGCCAGCAGCCTCACGGGGGAACAAGAGACCCAGTACTTC.

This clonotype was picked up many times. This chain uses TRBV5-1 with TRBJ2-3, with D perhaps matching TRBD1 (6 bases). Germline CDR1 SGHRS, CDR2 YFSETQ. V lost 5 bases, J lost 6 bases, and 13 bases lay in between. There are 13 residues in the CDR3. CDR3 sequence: CASRKGDGDTQYF. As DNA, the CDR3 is TGCGCCAGCAGGAAGGGGGATGGGGATACGCAGTATTTT.

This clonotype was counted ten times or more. The CDR3: CASSLAGTGYGYTF. The DNA of the CDR3 is TGTGCCAGCAGCCTGGCCGGGACAGGCTATGGCTACACCTTC. J is TRBJ1-2 and V is TRBV7-9, with 8 bases aligning to TRBD1. CDR1 and CDR2 from the germline V gene are SEHNR and FQNEAQ (reference sequence). Trimming took 5 bases from V and 4 from J; bases not matched to a gene: 6. This CDR3 spans 14 amino acids.

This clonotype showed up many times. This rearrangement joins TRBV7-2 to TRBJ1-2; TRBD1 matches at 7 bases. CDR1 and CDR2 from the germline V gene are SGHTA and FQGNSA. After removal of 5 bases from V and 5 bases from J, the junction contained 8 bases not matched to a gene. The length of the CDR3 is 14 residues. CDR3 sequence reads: CASSPREGAYGYTF. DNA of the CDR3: TGTGCCAGCAGCCCAAGGGAGGGGGCTTATGGCTACACCTTC.

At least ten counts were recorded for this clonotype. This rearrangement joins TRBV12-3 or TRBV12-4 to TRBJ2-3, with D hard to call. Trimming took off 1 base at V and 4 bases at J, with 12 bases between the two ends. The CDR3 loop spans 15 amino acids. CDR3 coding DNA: TGTGCCAGCAGTTTAGAACCCCCGGCGGCAGATACGCAGTATTTT. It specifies CASSLEPPAADTQYF.

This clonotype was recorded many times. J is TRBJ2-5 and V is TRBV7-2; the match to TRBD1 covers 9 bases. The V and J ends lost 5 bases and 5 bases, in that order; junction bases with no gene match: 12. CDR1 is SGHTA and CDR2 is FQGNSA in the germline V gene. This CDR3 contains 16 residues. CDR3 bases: TGTGCCAGCAGCCCGGGGACAGGGACGGGGTTGGAGACCCAGTACTTC. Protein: CASSPGTGTGLETQYF.

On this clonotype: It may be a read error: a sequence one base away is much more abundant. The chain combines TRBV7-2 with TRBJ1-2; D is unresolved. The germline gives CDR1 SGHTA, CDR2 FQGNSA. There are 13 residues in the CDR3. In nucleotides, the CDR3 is TGTGCCAGCAGCTTAGCGGGGATCGATGGCTACAACTTC. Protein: CASSLAGIDGYNF.

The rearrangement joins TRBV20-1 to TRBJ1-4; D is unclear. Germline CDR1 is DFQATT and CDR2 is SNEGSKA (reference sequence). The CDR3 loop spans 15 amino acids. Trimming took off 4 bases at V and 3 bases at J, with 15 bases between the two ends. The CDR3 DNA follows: TGCAGTGCTAAGGGCAGCCAAGGGTCTAATGAAAAACTGTTTTTT. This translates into CSAKGSQGSNEKLFF.

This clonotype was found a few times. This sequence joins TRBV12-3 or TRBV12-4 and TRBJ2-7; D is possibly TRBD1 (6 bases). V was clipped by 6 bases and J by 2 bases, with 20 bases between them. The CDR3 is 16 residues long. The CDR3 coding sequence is TGTGCCAGCAGCCTCAAAAGGGGGATTGGGACCTACGAGCAGTACTTC. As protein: CASSLKRGIGTYEQYF.

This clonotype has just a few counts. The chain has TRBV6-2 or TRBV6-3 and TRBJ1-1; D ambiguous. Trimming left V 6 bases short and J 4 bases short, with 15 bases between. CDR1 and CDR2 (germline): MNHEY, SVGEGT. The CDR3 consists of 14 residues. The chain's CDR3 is CASSSTLVGTEAFF. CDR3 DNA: TGTGCCAGCAGCAGCACTCTCGTCGGCACTGAAGCTTTCTTT.

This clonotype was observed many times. CDR3 sequence reads: CASSLALDNGGYTF. For the CDR3, the DNA is TGTGCCAGCAGCTTAGCCCTGGACAATGGTGGCTACACCTTC. The chain is built from TRBV7-2 and TRBJ1-2; weak D call: TRBD1 (5 bases). This CDR3 contains 14 residues. From germline, CDR1 is SGHTA and CDR2 FQGNSA. V lost 0 bases and J lost 7, with 12 bases in between.